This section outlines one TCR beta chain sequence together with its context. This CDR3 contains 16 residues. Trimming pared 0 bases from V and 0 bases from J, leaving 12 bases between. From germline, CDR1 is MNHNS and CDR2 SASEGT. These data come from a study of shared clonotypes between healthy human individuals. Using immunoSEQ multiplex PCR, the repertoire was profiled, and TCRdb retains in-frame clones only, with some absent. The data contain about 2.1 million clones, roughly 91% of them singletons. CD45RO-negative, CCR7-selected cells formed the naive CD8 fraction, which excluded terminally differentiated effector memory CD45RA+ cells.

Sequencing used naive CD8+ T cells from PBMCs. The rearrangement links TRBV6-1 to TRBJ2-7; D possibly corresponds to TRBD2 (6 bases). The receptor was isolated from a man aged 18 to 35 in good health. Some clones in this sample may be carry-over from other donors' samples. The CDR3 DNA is TGTGCCAGCAGTGAAGCGGCGGGACTGCCCTCCTACGAGCAGTACTTC. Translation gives CASSEAAGLPSYEQYF.